Here is one TCR beta chain with its context. The antigen is not known. This clone may be a read error of a much larger clone one base away. These data originate in a study of blood T cells in healthy people across ages. The authors drew around 11 milliliters of peripheral blood from each donor. Isolation recovered at least 6 million PBMCs from every sample. Study-wide results and limits: Unknown CMV status may confound age-related changes in expanded clones.

The CDR3 spans 14 residues. CDR1 and CDR2 (germline): MNHNS, SASEGT. V lost 5 bases, J lost 0 bases, and 8 bases lay in between. A second PCR, run for 7 to 11 cycles, used a sample-barcoded 5' primer plus a J-beta primer mix. TCRdb reprocessed the 5' RACE reads with MiXCR, giving one entry per CDR3 protein. The sample consists of some 290,000 distinct CDR3 sequences, 25% to 30% of them appearing once. Sequences were obtained from blood. This sequence was found in a woman aged 70-85 years in good health. The chain uses TRBV6-1 and TRBJ1-5; D gene uncertain. The DNA for the CDR3 is TGTGCCAGCAGTCCTACAGATAGCAATCAGCCCCAGCATTTT. Protein: CASSPTDSNQPQHF.